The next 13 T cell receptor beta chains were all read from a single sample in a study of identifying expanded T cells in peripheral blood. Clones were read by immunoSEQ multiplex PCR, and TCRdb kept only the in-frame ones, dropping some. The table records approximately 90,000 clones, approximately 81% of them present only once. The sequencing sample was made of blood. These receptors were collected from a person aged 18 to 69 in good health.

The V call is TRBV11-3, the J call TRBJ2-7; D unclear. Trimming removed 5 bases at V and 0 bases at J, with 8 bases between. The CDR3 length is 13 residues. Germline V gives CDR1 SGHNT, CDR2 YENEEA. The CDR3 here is CASSIDISYEQYF. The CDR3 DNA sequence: TGTGCCAGCAGCATCGACATCTCCTACGAGCAGTACTTC.

The CDR3 coding sequence is TGTGCCAGCAGCGTTGACACCCTTCAGCCCCAGCATTTT. Protein sequence: CASSVDTLQPQHF. This chain joins TRBV6-1 and TRBJ1-5; D not resolved. Trimming shortened V by 6 bases and J by 6 bases, and 12 bases separated the two germline ends. Germline V lookup: CDR1 MNHNS, CDR2 SASEGT. The CDR3 is made up of 13 amino acids.

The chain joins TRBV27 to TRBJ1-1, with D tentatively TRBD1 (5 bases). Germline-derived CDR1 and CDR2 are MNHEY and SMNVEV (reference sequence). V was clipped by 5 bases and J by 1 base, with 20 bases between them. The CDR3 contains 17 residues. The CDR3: CASSRLRWGETNTEAFF. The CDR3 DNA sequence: TGTGCCAGCAGTCGACTTCGGTGGGGGGAAACGAACACTGAAGCTTTCTTT.

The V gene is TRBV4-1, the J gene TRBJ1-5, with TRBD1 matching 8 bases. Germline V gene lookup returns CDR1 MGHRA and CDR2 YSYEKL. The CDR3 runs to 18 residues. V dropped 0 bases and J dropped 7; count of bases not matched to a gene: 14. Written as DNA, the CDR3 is TGCGCCAGCAGCCAAGATAGAGGACAGGGTGAAGGAAGACAGCCCCAGCATTTT. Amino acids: CASSQDRGQGEGRQPQHF.

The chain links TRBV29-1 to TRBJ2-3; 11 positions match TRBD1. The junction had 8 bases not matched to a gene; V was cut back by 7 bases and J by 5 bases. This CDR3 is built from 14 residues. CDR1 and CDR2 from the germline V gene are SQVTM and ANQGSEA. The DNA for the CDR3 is TGCAGCGGCCGGGACAGGGGGGGTGGAGATACGCAGTATTTT. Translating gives CSGRDRGGGDTQYF.

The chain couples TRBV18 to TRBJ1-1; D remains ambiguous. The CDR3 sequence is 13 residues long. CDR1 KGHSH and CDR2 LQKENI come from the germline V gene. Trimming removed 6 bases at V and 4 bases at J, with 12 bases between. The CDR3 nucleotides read TGTGCCAGCTCCCCAACATTCGGCACTGAAGCTTTCTTT. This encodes CASSPTFGTEAFF.

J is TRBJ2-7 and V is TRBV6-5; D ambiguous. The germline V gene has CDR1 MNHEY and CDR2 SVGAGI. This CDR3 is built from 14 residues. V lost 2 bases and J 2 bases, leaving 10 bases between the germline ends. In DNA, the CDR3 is TGTGCCAGCAGTTACGAGCGAGACACCTACGAGCAGTACTTC. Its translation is CASSYERDTYEQYF.

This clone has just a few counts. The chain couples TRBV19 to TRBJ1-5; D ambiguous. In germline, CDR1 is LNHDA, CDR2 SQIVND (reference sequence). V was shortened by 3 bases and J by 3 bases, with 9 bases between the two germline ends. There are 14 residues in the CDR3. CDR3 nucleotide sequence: TGTGCCAGTAGTATCTACGACTTCAATCAGCCCCAGCATTTT. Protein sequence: CASSIYDFNQPQHF.

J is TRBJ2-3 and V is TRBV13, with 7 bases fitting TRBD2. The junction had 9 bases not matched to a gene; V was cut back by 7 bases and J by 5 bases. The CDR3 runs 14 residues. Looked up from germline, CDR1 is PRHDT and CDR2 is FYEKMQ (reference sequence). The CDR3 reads CASTVQSGEDTQYF. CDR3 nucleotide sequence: TGTGCCAGCACGGTCCAGAGCGGGGAAGATACGCAGTATTTT.

The CDR3 protein is CASSFYGQLNEKLFF. In DNA, the CDR3 is TGTGCCAGCAGCTTTTACGGACAGCTCAATGAAAAACTGTTTTTT. V is TRBV7-9 and J is TRBJ1-4; possibly TRBD1 for D (6 bases). Between the trimmed V and J ends, which lost 3 bases and 5 bases, there was a span of 13 bases. In germline, CDR1 is SEHNR, CDR2 FQNEAQ (reference sequence). This CDR3 region has 15 residues.

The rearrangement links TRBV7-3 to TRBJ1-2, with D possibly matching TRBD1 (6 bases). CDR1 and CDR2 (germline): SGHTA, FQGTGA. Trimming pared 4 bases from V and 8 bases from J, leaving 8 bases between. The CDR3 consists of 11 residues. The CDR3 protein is CASSSGVGYTF. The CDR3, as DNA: TGTGCCAGCAGCTCAGGGGTAGGCTACACCTTC.

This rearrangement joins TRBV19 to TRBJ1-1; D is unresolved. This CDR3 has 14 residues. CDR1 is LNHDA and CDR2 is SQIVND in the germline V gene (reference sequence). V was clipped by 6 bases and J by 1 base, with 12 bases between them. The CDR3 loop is CASSPFSGNTEAFF. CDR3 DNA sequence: TGTGCCAGTAGCCCGTTCTCGGGGAACACTGAAGCTTTCTTT.

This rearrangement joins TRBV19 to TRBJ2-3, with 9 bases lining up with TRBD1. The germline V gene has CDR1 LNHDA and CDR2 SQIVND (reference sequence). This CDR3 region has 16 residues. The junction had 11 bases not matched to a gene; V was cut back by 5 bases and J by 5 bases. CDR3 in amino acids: CASSPRGQGFLDTQYF. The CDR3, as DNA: TGTGCCAGTAGTCCTCGGGGACAGGGTTTTTTAGATACGCAGTATTTT.